These 27 T cell receptor beta chains were all obtained from the same sample, sequenced in a study of T-cell reconstitution after alpha-beta-depleted transplantation in children. TCRbeta library construction was performed incorporating unique molecular identifiers. TCRdb itself ran the PCR reads through MiXCR, one entry per CDR3 protein. The sample has over 400,000 distinct CDR3 sequences; under 15% are singletons. The sample in question was PBMCs from the stem cell graft donor, obtained from the stem cell graft. These receptors were obtained from a human donor who donated a stem cell graft to a child with combined immunodeficiency.

The V call is TRBV18, the J call TRBJ1-2; 7 nucleotides match TRBD1. The CDR3 is 15 amino acids. V was clipped by 2 bases and J by 5 bases; unmatched bases: 8. Germline loops: CDR1 KGHSH, CDR2 LQKENI. The CDR3 here is CASSPSGTDSYGYTF. The CDR3, as DNA: TGTGCCAGCTCACCATCTGGGACAGACTCTTATGGCTACACCTTC.

V and J are TRBV24-1 and TRBJ2-2; 9 bases are a match to TRBD2. Unmatched junction bases numbered 9, after V lost 7 bases and J lost 10 bases. The CDR3 covers 14 residues. From germline, CDR1 is KGHDR and CDR2 SFDVKD. CDR3 coding DNA: TGTGCCACCAGGCGCAGCGGGGGGTCCGAGGAGCTGTTTTTT. Its translation: CATRRSGGSEELFF.

This clonotype has at least ten counts. V gene TRBV5-1 combines with J gene TRBJ2-1; the match to TRBD2 covers 10 bases. J gave up 9 bases and V 0 bases, and 3 bases lay outside the gene matches. The length of the CDR3 is 14 residues. The germline V gene encodes CDR1 SGHRS and CDR2 YFSETQ. CDR3 in DNA: TGCGCCAGCAGCTTGGGTAGCGGGAGGACTGAGCAGTTCTTC. It codes for CASSLGSGRTEQFF.

The chain is built from TRBV12-3 or TRBV12-4 and TRBJ2-5, with TRBD2 identical over 9 bases. This CDR3 contains 14 residues. J lost 2 bases, V lost 8 bases, and 6 bases had no gene match. CDR3 nucleotides: TGTGCCAGCGCGGGAGGGCCGGAGCAAGAGACCCAGTACTTC. It encodes CASAGGPEQETQYF.

This clonotype has just a few counts. The chain combines TRBV29-1 with TRBJ2-2, with D unclear. CDR1 and CDR2 from the germline V gene are SQVTM and ANQGSEA. There are 13 residues in the CDR3. The V and J ends lost 3 bases and 6 bases respectively, with 11 bases between them. CDR3 amino acids: CSVDGAGAGELFF. In DNA form, the CDR3 reads TGCAGCGTTGATGGCGCTGGGGCCGGGGAGCTGTTTTTT.

This clonotype was seen more than once but under ten times. The chain joins TRBV19 to TRBJ2-1; maybe TRBD2 (7 bases). With 1 base removed from V and 9 bases from J, the gap between germline ends came to 16 bases. This CDR3 contains 15 residues. In germline, CDR1 is LNHDA, CDR2 SQIVND (reference sequence). This chain's CDR3 is CASSIGRGLRPEQFF. As DNA, the CDR3 is TGTGCCAGTAGTATAGGCAGGGGACTACGGCCTGAGCAGTTCTTC.

The chain recombines TRBV4-2 with TRBJ2-7, with D possibly matching TRBD2 (6 bases). V was pared by 0 bases and J by 4 bases, with 16 bases between. The V gene's germline CDR1 is LGHNA and CDR2 YNFKEQ. This CDR3 contains 16 residues. The CDR3 here is CASSQETSGEAYEQYF. The DNA for the CDR3 is TGTGCCAGCAGCCAAGAAACCTCGGGGGAGGCGTACGAGCAGTACTTC.

This clonotype has at least ten counts. The chain joins TRBV12-3 or TRBV12-4 to TRBJ1-5, with D possibly being TRBD1 (5 bases). Trimming pared 6 bases from V and 5 bases from J, leaving 17 bases between. The CDR3 runs to 15 residues. This chain's CDR3 is CASSPGRGGYQPQHF. CDR3 DNA sequence: TGTGCCAGCAGCCCGGGACGGGGTGGGTATCAGCCCCAGCATTTT.

This clonotype was counted only a few times. This rearrangement joins TRBV5-1 to TRBJ2-5; a possible D gene is TRBD2 (6 bases). The germline V and J ends were trimmed by 1 base and 1 base, with 11 bases remaining between them. There are 15 residues in the CDR3. Germline values: CDR1 SGHRS, CDR2 YFSETQ. The CDR3 region has the DNA TGCGCCAGCAGCTTGTCTAGCGCTGTCCAAGAGACCCAGTACTTC. This sequence encodes CASSLSSAVQETQYF.

In its sample, this clonotype was seen many times. The V call is TRBV9, the J call TRBJ2-5; D is unclear. Germline V gene data show CDR1 as SGDLS and CDR2 as YYNGEE. The CDR3 consists of 14 residues. Trimming cost V 1 base and J 5 bases, with 12 bases left between them. CDR3 nucleotides: TGTGCCAGCAGCGTATCTGGGCCTCGGGAGACCCAGTACTTC. Translating it yields CASSVSGPRETQYF.

This clonotype was seen only a few times. This rearrangement joins TRBV28 to TRBJ2-4; D is perhaps TRBD2 (7 bases). The CDR3 spans 16 residues. The V gene's germline CDR1 is MDHEN and CDR2 SYDVKM. V shed 6 bases and J shed 0 bases, with 15 bases lying between them. The CDR3 DNA is TGTGCCAGCAGCCTTGGGGGGGCCACAGCCAAAAACATTCAGTACTTC. It encodes CASSLGGATAKNIQYF.

The gene calls are TRBV5-1 and TRBJ2-3, with D perhaps matching TRBD1 (6 bases). This CDR3 comprises 15 residues. From germline, CDR1 is SGHRS and CDR2 YFSETQ. Trimming took 4 bases from V and 0 from J, leaving 12 bases between them. CDR3 amino acids: CASSTGTLSTDTQYF. The CDR3 bases are TGCGCCAGCAGCACGGGGACATTGAGCACAGATACGCAGTATTTT.

J is TRBJ2-2 and V is TRBV7-2; possible D gene TRBD2, 6 bases. The CDR3 length is 16 residues. Trimming stripped 4 bases from V and 0 bases from J, with 12 bases between. CDR1 is SGHTA, CDR2 FQGNSA, per germline. DNA for the CDR3: TGTGCCAGCAGCTCTAGGTGGGGGGCGAACACCGGGGAGCTGTTTTTT. It is translated as CASSSRWGANTGELFF.

This chain uses TRBV11-2 with TRBJ2-5; the D call may be TRBD1 or TRBD2 (5 bases each). CDR1 SGHAT and CDR2 FQNNGV come from the germline V gene. The length of the CDR3 is 18 residues. V was shortened by 2 bases and J by 1 base, with 20 bases between the two germline ends. In nucleotides, the CDR3 is TGTGCCAGCAGCTTAACTAGAAAGGGGTCGGAACCCCAAGAGACCCAGTACTTC. Its protein product is CASSLTRKGSEPQETQYF. The full variable domain, in which reference TRBV11-2 and TRBJ2-5 provide the parts outside the CDR3, is EAGVAQSPRYKIIEKRQSVAFWCNPISGHATLYWYQQILGQGPKLLIQFQNNGVVDDSQLPKDRFSAERLKGVDSTLKIQPAKLEDSAVYLCASSLTRKGSEPQETQYFGPGTRLLVL.

The chain combines TRBV29-1 with TRBJ2-5; D remains ambiguous. The V end was cut by 3 bases, the J end by 3 bases, with 5 bases between. There are 11 residues in the CDR3. Germline V gene lookup returns CDR1 SQVTM and CDR2 ANQGSEA. The CDR3 loop is CSVDSEETQYF. CDR3 coding DNA: TGCAGCGTTGACAGTGAAGAGACCCAGTACTTC.

This clonotype was picked up one time. This chain connects TRBV18 to TRBJ1-1, with TRBD1 matching 11 bases. The trim removed 0 bases at V and 6 bases at J, leaving 3 bases unmatched. The germline CDR1 and CDR2 sequences are KGHSH and LQKENI. This CDR3 region has 15 residues. The CDR3: CASSPPGQGGSEAFF. As DNA, the CDR3 is TGTGCCAGCTCACCACCGGGACAGGGGGGTTCTGAAGCTTTCTTT.

This clonotype was picked up many times. The CDR3 DNA follows: TGTGCCAGCAGTTTAGAGGGACTAGCGAACACCGGGGAGCTGTTTTTT. Translated, it gives CASSLEGLANTGELFF. V is TRBV27 and J is TRBJ2-2, with 8 positions matching TRBD2. V lost 2 bases to trimming and J lost 0 bases; unmatched junction nucleotides: 2. Germline V lookup: CDR1 MNHEY, CDR2 SMNVEV (reference sequence). The CDR3 is made up of 16 amino acids.

The gene calls are TRBV7-2 and TRBJ1-5; D uncertain. The V gene's germline CDR1 is SGHTA and CDR2 FQGNSA. CDR3 length equals 14 residues. Deletions cut 6 bases from V and 0 bases from J, with 9 bases between. CDR3 protein: CASSTEHSNQPQHF. The CDR3, as DNA: TGTGCCAGCAGTACAGAACATAGCAATCAGCCCCAGCATTTT.

The chain couples TRBV4-3 to TRBJ2-3; possibly TRBD2 for D (5 bases). There are 16 residues in the CDR3. Germline V gene sequence: CDR1 LGHNA, CDR2 YSLEER. V was cut by 1 base and J by 4 bases, with 15 bases left in between. CDR3 region: CASSQVPPALADTQYF. The CDR3 DNA sequence: TGCGCCAGCAGCCAAGTCCCTCCGGCACTAGCAGATACGCAGTATTTT.

The chain recombines TRBV29-1 with TRBJ2-1; 7 bases align to TRBD2. V was clipped by 2 bases and J by 3 bases; unmatched bases: 7. The CDR3 is 15 amino acids. Germline CDR1 SQVTM, CDR2 ANQGSEA. The CDR3 DNA sequence: TGCAGCGTTGAATCGACTCTAGCGGTCTACAATGAGCAGTTCTTC. This gives the protein CSVESTLAVYNEQFF.

This clonotype was counted between two and nine times. The chain uses TRBV12-3 or TRBV12-4 and TRBJ2-2; D is unclear. V dropped 8 bases and J dropped 7 bases, with 14 bases sitting between them. This CDR3 comprises 13 residues. CDR3 DNA: TGTGCCAGCGGCCGAGGATCCATCGGGGAGCTGTTTTTT. Its protein is CASGRGSIGELFF.

This clonotype has a handful of counts. This chain uses TRBV12-3 or TRBV12-4 with TRBJ1-1; 8 bases match TRBD1. There are 15 residues in the CDR3. J gave up 4 bases and V 3 bases, and 7 bases lay outside the gene matches. The CDR3 region is CASSFSRQGATEAFF. The CDR3 nucleotides read TGTGCCAGCAGTTTTAGTCGGCAGGGGGCCACTGAAGCTTTCTTT.

This chain joins TRBV5-4 and TRBJ1-1; D is undetermined. The CDR3 extends over 13 amino acids. Germline V gives CDR1 SGHNT, CDR2 YYREEE (reference sequence). Trimming stripped 0 bases from V and 8 bases from J, with 11 bases between. The CDR3, as DNA: TGTGCCAGCAGCTTGGACCGGATCTCCGAAGCTTTCTTT. Its translation is CASSLDRISEAFF. Together with reference TRBV5-4 and TRBJ1-1, the CDR3 gives the full variable domain: ETGVTQSPTHLIKTRGQQVTLRCSSQSGHNTVSWYQQALGQGPQFIFQYYREEENGRGNFPPRFSGLQFPNYSSELNVNALELDDSALYLCASSLDRISEAFFGQGTRLTVV.

This clonotype was seen only a few times. The V gene is TRBV24-1, the J gene TRBJ2-1, with 11 bases fitting TRBD1. CDR1 is KGHDR and CDR2 is SFDVKD in the germline V gene. V trimming: 5 bases; J trimming: 7 bases; junction bases outside the gene matches: 9. The CDR3 is 16 residues long. The CDR3 loop is CATSVLGQGAKNEQFF. CDR3 nucleotide sequence: TGTGCCACCAGTGTTTTAGGACAGGGGGCGAAGAATGAGCAGTTCTTC.

Only a few counts were recorded for this clonotype. The V gene is TRBV5-1, the J gene TRBJ2-1; D remains unclear. The CDR3 runs to 16 residues. From germline, CDR1 is SGHRS and CDR2 YFSETQ. V lost 0 bases, J lost 0 bases, and 10 bases lay in between. This CDR3 reads CASSLEVRPSYNEQFF. The CDR3 DNA sequence: TGCGCCAGCAGCTTGGAAGTTAGACCCTCCTACAATGAGCAGTTCTTC.

This clonotype appeared many times. V is TRBV6-1 and J is TRBJ2-1, with 7 bases fitting TRBD1. The germline V gene encodes CDR1 MNHNS and CDR2 SASEGT. This CDR3 region has 14 residues. The V and J ends lost 5 bases and 6 bases, in that order; junction bases with no gene match: 7. CDR3 sequence (DNA): TGTGCCAGCAGTCAAACAGGGGTGCCCAATGAGCAGTTCTTC. Its translation: CASSQTGVPNEQFF.

In this sample, this clonotype turned up many times. The chain links TRBV2 to TRBJ1-6, with D perhaps TRBD1 (5 bases). CDR3 length: 14 amino acids. The V end lost 4 bases, the J end lost 7 bases, and 11 bases lay between the germline ends. Germline lookup yields CDR1 SNHLY and CDR2 FYNNEI. In DNA, the CDR3 is TGTGCCAGCAGTGTGGGGGGGAACAATTCACCCCTCCACTTT. Translation gives CASSVGGNNSPLHF.